This T cell receptor beta chain was captured by sequencing in a study of T cells in Graves' hyperthyroidism and ophthalmopathy. As for the study in general: The initial diagnosis was the point when peripheral blood was collected, ahead of any treatment.

CDR3 length: 15 amino acids. Trimming removed 4 bases from V and 3 bases from J; junction bases left unmatched: 8. CDR1 and CDR2 from the germline V gene are LGHDT and YNNKEL (reference sequence). Each diagnosis drew on symptoms, thyroxine, TRAb, thyroid ultrasound and orbital computed tomography findings. Fresh peripheral blood, around 10 ml of it, supplied the PBMCs. The TCR beta CDR3 regions underwent amplification using RNA transcripts as the source. First-round RT-PCR of the TCR CDR3 relied on the HTBI primer set. TCRdb re-derived calls from the multiplex PCR reads in MiXCR, one entry per CDR3 protein. The table includes 800,000 or so distinct CDR3 sequences, over 35% detected once.

This sequence originates from a man in his late teens or twenties with Graves' hyperthyroidism. Specimen: blood. The chain carries TRBV3-1 and TRBJ2-5; TRBD2 matches 7 bases. CDR3 bases: TGTGCCAGCAGCCCGGGGTGGGCGGGGGAAGAGACCCAGTACTTC. Its protein product is CASSPGWAGEETQYF.